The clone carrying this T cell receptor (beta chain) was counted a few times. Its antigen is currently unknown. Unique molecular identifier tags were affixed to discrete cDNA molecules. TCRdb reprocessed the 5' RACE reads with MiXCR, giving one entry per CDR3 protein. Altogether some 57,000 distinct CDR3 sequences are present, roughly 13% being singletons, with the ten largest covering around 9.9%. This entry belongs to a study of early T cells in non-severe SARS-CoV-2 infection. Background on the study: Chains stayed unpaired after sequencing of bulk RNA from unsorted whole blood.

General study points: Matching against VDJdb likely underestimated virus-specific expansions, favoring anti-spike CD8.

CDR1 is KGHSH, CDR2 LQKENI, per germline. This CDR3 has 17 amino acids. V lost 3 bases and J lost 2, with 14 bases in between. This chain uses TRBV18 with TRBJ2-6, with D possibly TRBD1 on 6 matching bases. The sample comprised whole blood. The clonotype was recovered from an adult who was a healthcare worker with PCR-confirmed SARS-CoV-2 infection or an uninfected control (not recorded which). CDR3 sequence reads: CASSPVQGGTGANVLTF. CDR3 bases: TGTGCCAGCTCACCGGTACAGGGCGGTACTGGGGCCAACGTCCTGACTTTC.